Below are 27 T cell receptor beta chains sequenced from a single sample in a study of T cell responses to AZD1222 COVID-19 vaccine. TCRdb keeps only in-frame clones here, not all; method: immunoSEQ multiplex PCR. The sample lists about 180,000 clones; 88% were seen once. The sequencing used peripheral blood, collected 28 days after the second AZD1222 dose. The receptors here all came from an adult who received the AZD1222 COVID-19 vaccine.

This chain connects TRBV19 to TRBJ1-5; TRBD1 might be the D (6 bases). The germline gives CDR1 LNHDA, CDR2 SQIVND (reference sequence). With 3 bases removed from V and 5 bases from J, the gap between germline ends came to 29 bases. The CDR3 has 20 amino acids. CDR3 protein: CASSISFFTGTVGGDQPQHF. The CDR3 region has the DNA TGTGCCAGTAGTATTTCGTTCTTCACAGGGACTGTGGGCGGAGATCAGCCCCAGCATTTT.

V usage is TRBV28 and J usage is TRBJ1-2; D is undetermined. V was pared by 7 bases and J by 4 bases, with 10 bases between. This CDR3 spans 12 amino acids. In germline, CDR1 is MDHEN, CDR2 SYDVKM. The CDR3 DNA follows: TGTGCCAGCACTACGGTAGGCTATGGCTACACCTTC. Translation: CASTTVGYGYTF.

The chain carries TRBV6-5 and TRBJ1-4, with a tentative D call TRBD1 (5 bases). V lost 4 bases, J lost 0 bases, and 9 bases lay in between. The germline CDR1 and CDR2 sequences are MNHEY and SVGAGI. This CDR3 region has 15 residues. The chain's CDR3 is CASSFDSSTNEKLFF. The CDR3 region has the DNA TGTGCCAGCAGTTTTGACAGTTCAACTAATGAAAAACTGTTTTTT.

The chain joins TRBV5-7 to TRBJ2-7, with D unclear. TRBV5-7 is flagged as an ORF with uncertain function. Trimming stripped 6 bases from V and 5 bases from J, with 12 bases between. This CDR3 comprises 12 residues. The CDR3 nucleotides read TGTGCCAGCAACAAGCCCGAGGACGAGCAGTACTTC. It encodes CASNKPEDEQYF.

The rearrangement joins TRBV5-1 to TRBJ1-4, with 9 bases that match TRBD1. Unmatched junction bases numbered 3, after V lost 2 bases and J lost 4 bases. The CDR3 has 15 residues. Germline-derived CDR1 and CDR2 are SGHRS and YFSETQ. CDR3 amino acids: CASSLGTGSNEKLFF. The CDR3 DNA follows: TGCGCCAGCAGCTTAGGGACAGGGAGTAATGAAAAACTGTTTTTT.

The J gene is TRBJ2-5, the V gene TRBV28; D not resolved. The CDR3 loop spans 13 amino acids. V was cut by 5 bases and J by 4 bases, with 11 bases left in between. Germline V gene data show CDR1 as MDHEN and CDR2 as SYDVKM. CDR3 sequence reads: CASSPPIRETQYF. The CDR3 DNA follows: TGTGCCAGCAGTCCTCCAATACGAGAGACCCAGTACTTC.

The V call is TRBV19, the J call TRBJ1-3; maybe TRBD1 (5 bases). Germline CDR1 is LNHDA and CDR2 is SQIVND (reference sequence). The CDR3 runs to 16 residues. V lost 3 bases and J 0 bases, leaving 12 bases between the germline ends. CDR3 nucleotides: TGTGCCAGTAGTATGGGGCCGTCGTACTCTGGAAACACCATATATTTT. Its protein product is CASSMGPSYSGNTIYF.

V and J are TRBV7-8 and TRBJ2-3; 12 bases fit TRBD2. CDR1 and CDR2 from the germline V gene are SGHVS and FQNEAQ. The CDR3 consists of 16 residues. Trimming removed 3 bases from V and 5 bases from J; junction bases left unmatched: 6. In DNA form, the CDR3 reads TGTGCCAGCAGCTTTGAACTAGCGGGGGGAATAGATACGCAGTATTTT. It is translated as CASSFELAGGIDTQYF. The whole variable domain, remainder taken from reference TRBV7-8 and TRBJ2-3, is GAGVSQSPRYKVAKRGQDVALRCDPISGHVSLFWYQQALGQGPEFLTYFQNEAQLDKSGLPSDRFFAERPEGSVSTLKIQRTQQEDSAVYLCASSFELAGGIDTQYFGPGTRLTVL.

The chain carries TRBV27 and TRBJ1-2; D unresolved. V gave up 8 bases and J gave up 4 bases, with 17 bases separating them. CDR1 is MNHEY, CDR2 SMNVEV, per germline (reference sequence). The CDR3 has 14 residues. The CDR3 DNA follows: TGTGCCAGCCGCGCGCCGGGTAGAGGCTATGGCTACACCTTC. Encoded protein: CASRAPGRGYGYTF.

This chain uses TRBV19 with TRBJ1-1; the match to TRBD1 covers 9 bases. Looked up from germline, CDR1 is LNHDA and CDR2 is SQIVND (reference sequence). The length of the CDR3 is 13 residues. After removal of 4 bases from V and 4 bases from J, the junction contained 1 base not matched to a gene. CDR3 DNA sequence: TGTGCCAGTAGTAAACAGGGGGCCACTGAAGCTTTCTTT. Protein sequence: CASSKQGATEAFF.

The V and J genes are TRBV19 and TRBJ1-6; D may be TRBD1 (5 bases). The CDR3 covers 13 residues. CDR1 and CDR2 (germline): LNHDA, SQIVND (reference sequence). V lost 9 bases, J lost 12 bases, and 18 bases lay in between. For the CDR3, the DNA is TGTGCCAGCAGAGCGGGGCAGGGTGGACCCCTCCACTTT. Its protein is CASRAGQGGPLHF.

V is TRBV14 and J is TRBJ2-6; tentative D call: TRBD2 (7 bases). There are 16 residues in the CDR3. CDR1 and CDR2 from the germline V gene are SGHDN and FVKESK. Trimming stripped 2 bases from V and 2 bases from J, with 10 bases between. The CDR3: CASSQNGGPGANVLTF. The CDR3 DNA follows: TGTGCCAGCAGCCAAAACGGGGGGCCTGGGGCCAACGTCCTGACTTTC. Complete variable domain (other parts from reference TRBV14 and TRBJ2-6): EAGVTQFPSHSVIEKGQTVTLRCDPISGHDNLYWYRRVMGKEIKFLLHFVKESKQDESGMPNNRFLAERTGGTYSTLKVQPAELEDSGVYFCASSQNGGPGANVLTFGAGSRLTVL.

As to this clone: The same CDR3 arises from other DNA sequences in this sample as well. The chain carries TRBV30 and TRBJ1-5; D ambiguous. Deletions cut 2 bases from V and 4 bases from J, with 6 bases between. The V gene's germline CDR1 is GTSNPN and CDR2 SVGIG (reference sequence). CDR3 length: 12 residues. CDR3 DNA sequence: TGTGCCTGGAGTCGGGATAATCAGCCCCAGCATTTT. Protein product: CAWSRDNQPQHF. Variable domain in full (rest from reference TRBV30 and TRBJ1-5): SQTIHQWPATLVQPVGSPLSLECTVEGTSNPNLYWYRQAAGRGLQLLFYSVGIGQISSEVPQNLSASRPQDRQFILSSKKLLLSDSGFYLCAWSRDNQPQHFGDGTRLSIL.

The chain recombines TRBV4-1 with TRBJ1-2; no clear D. The V and J ends lost 2 bases and 3 bases respectively, with 13 bases between them. Germline CDR1 MGHRA, CDR2 YSYEKL. This CDR3 spans 15 amino acids. The CDR3: CASSQLAGSDYGYTF. In DNA, the CDR3 is TGCGCCAGCAGCCAATTGGCAGGATCGGACTATGGCTACACCTTC.

This clone showed up just a few times. This rearrangement joins TRBV29-1 to TRBJ1-2; 12 bases align to TRBD1. The J segment lost 8 bases and the V segment lost 4 bases, leaving 14 bases of the junction unmatched. Per the germline V gene, CDR1 is SQVTM and CDR2 is ANQGSEA. The CDR3 runs 16 residues. CDR3 sequence (DNA): TGCAGCGTTGGACCCCCCCGGGGACAGGGGGCAAAGGGCTACACCTTC. Protein product: CSVGPPRGQGAKGYTF.

This clone was observed once. At one boundary the junction diverges from the germline segment, which might be a read error. The rearrangement joins TRBV2 to TRBJ2-1; 8 positions agree with TRBD2. The germline V gene encodes CDR1 SNHLY and CDR2 FYNNEI. The CDR3 loop spans 15 amino acids. The CDR3 spells CASSKAGALANEQFF. DNA for the CDR3: TGTGCCAGCAGTAAAGCGGGGGCTTTGGCCAATGAGCAGTTCTTC.

CDR3 nucleotides: TGTGCCAGCAGTGGTTACAGGGGGGGAGAAGAAAAACTGTTTTTT. This codes for CASSGYRGGEEKLFF. The chain has TRBV25-1 and TRBJ1-4; 8 nucleotides line up with TRBD1. The CDR3 has 15 amino acids. CDR1 and CDR2 from the germline V gene are MGHDK and SYGVNS. The V and J ends lost 4 bases and 8 bases, in that order; junction bases with no gene match: 9.

This clone has a single count. J is TRBJ2-3 and V is TRBV4-3, with D tentatively TRBD2 (6 bases). The CDR3 loop spans 17 amino acids. V lost 0 bases and J 1 base, leaving 14 bases between the germline ends. Germline V gives CDR1 LGHNA, CDR2 YSLEER. The CDR3 DNA is TGCGCCAGCAGCCAAGATTACGCGGGGCTAGGCACAGATACGCAGTATTTT. Residues: CASSQDYAGLGTDTQYF.

This rearrangement joins TRBV2 to TRBJ1-4; D may be TRBD1 (5 bases). CDR1 SNHLY and CDR2 FYNNEI come from the germline V gene. The CDR3 contains 15 residues. Trimming stripped 9 bases from V and 8 bases from J, with 22 bases between. DNA of the CDR3: TGTGCCAGTATGGGCCAGGGAATTCTAGGGGAAAAACTGTTTTTT. This sequence encodes CASMGQGILGEKLFF.

The CDR3 spells CASSLVLATNEQFF. The CDR3 DNA reads TGTGCCAGCAGCTTAGTTCTAGCGACGAATGAGCAGTTCTTC. This rearrangement joins TRBV7-2 to TRBJ2-1, with TRBD2 as a possible D gene (6 bases). CDR1 and CDR2 (germline): SGHTA, FQGNSA. This CDR3 contains 14 residues. The V gene lost 1 base and the J gene lost 7 bases, with 11 bases spanning the gap.

This chain connects TRBV7-2 to TRBJ2-2, with 8 bases aligning to TRBD1. Germline assignment: CDR1 SGHTA and CDR2 FQGNSA. There are 17 residues in the CDR3. V trimming: 2 bases; J trimming: 6 bases; junction bases outside the gene matches: 11. The CDR3, as DNA: TGTGCCAGCAGCTTACTTAGTTGGACAGGGTCGGCCGGGGAGCTGTTTTTT. Residues: CASSLLSWTGSAGELFF.

The chain is built from TRBV18 and TRBJ1-2, with a tentative D call TRBD1 (5 bases). Germline CDR1 reads KGHSH; CDR2 reads LQKENI. V was trimmed by 1 base and J by 3 bases, leaving 9 bases between them. The CDR3 loop spans 14 amino acids. The CDR3 protein is CASSPRRDDYGYTF. CDR3 sequence (DNA): TGTGCCAGCTCACCACGCAGGGATGACTATGGCTACACCTTC.

V gene TRBV10-3 combines with J gene TRBJ2-3; a weak D match, TRBD1 (5 bases). Trimming shortened V by 4 bases and J by 3 bases, and 11 bases separated the two germline ends. Looked up from germline, CDR1 is ENHRY and CDR2 is SYGVKD. CDR3 length equals 14 residues. The CDR3 loop is CAISGGRATDTQYF. The CDR3 coding sequence is TGTGCCATCAGTGGCGGCAGGGCGACAGATACGCAGTATTTT.

This chain uses TRBV4-1 with TRBJ2-5, with a tentative D call TRBD2 (6 bases). The germline V gene has CDR1 MGHRA and CDR2 YSYEKL. The V end lost 2 bases, the J end lost 3 bases, and 13 bases lay between the germline ends. The CDR3 length is 15 residues. This chain's CDR3 is CASSQPGTLEETQYF. The CDR3 bases are TGCGCCAGCAGCCAACCCGGGACTTTGGAAGAGACCCAGTACTTC.

The chain carries TRBV7-8 and TRBJ2-7, with TRBD2 identical over 7 bases. CDR1 and CDR2 from the germline V gene are SGHVS and FQNEAQ. V shed 5 bases, J shed 4 bases, and the junction held 11 bases outside the gene matches. The CDR3 contains 15 residues. The CDR3 region is CASSRGTGGTYEQYF. DNA of the CDR3: TGTGCCAGCAGCCGAGGGACGGGGGGAACTTACGAGCAGTACTTC.

The chain employs TRBV6-5 and TRBJ2-3; D is possibly TRBD1 (6 bases). CDR1 and CDR2 (germline): MNHEY, SVGAGI. The length of the CDR3 is 14 residues. V lost 5 bases to trimming and J lost 6 bases, with 15 bases between them. The CDR3 is CASSQGLAADTQYF. The CDR3 region has the DNA TGTGCCAGCAGTCAGGGGCTAGCAGCGGATACGCAGTATTTT.

The chain employs TRBV9 and TRBJ1-4; 11 bases match TRBD1. The CDR3 is 16 amino acids. The J segment lost 8 bases and the V segment lost 3 bases, leaving 9 bases of the junction unmatched. CDR1 and CDR2 (germline): SGDLS, YYNGEE. For the CDR3, the DNA is TGTGCCAGCAGCGCCGGGACAGGGGGGTCTCGGGAAAAACTGTTTTTT. This codes for CASSAGTGGSREKLFF.